These 31 T cell receptor beta chains came from one sample sequenced in a study of blood T cell repertoires in COVID-19. The assay was immunoSEQ multiplex PCR, and TCRdb's table has in-frame clones only and misses some. Among about 210,000 clones listed, over 70% were seen once. The source material was peripheral blood. These receptors were taken from a woman aged 45-65 years with acute or convalescent COVID-19.

J is TRBJ2-7 and V is TRBV5-6; D may be TRBD1 (6 bases). Germline V gene data show CDR1 as SGHDT and CDR2 as YYEEEE. Deletions cut 2 bases from V and 5 bases from J, with 11 bases between. CDR3 length: 13 residues. The CDR3 sequence: CASSFPGEHEQYF. The CDR3 bases are TGTGCCAGCAGCTTTCCAGGGGAGCACGAGCAGTACTTC.

V is TRBV18 and J is TRBJ1-1; D might be TRBD1 (5 bases). The V and J ends lost 2 bases and 4 bases respectively, with 11 bases between them. This CDR3 has 14 amino acids. Germline V gene lookup returns CDR1 KGHSH and CDR2 LQKENI. CDR3 in DNA: TGTGCCAGCTCACCAGCCCCGGGGGGCACTGAAGCTTTCTTT. Protein product: CASSPAPGGTEAFF.

This chain links TRBV25-1 with TRBJ2-1; 9 bases are shared with TRBD1. This CDR3 is 17 amino acids long. Looked up from germline, CDR1 is MGHDK and CDR2 is SYGVNS. The V segment lost 2 bases and the J segment 8 bases; nucleotides outside the gene matches: 13. The CDR3 sequence is CASSEGTGTGSGDEQFF. Written as DNA, the CDR3 is TGTGCCAGCAGTGAAGGAACCGGGACAGGGTCGGGGGATGAGCAGTTCTTC.

This chain links TRBV18 with TRBJ1-4, with 7 bases matching TRBD1. The CDR3 contains 16 residues. Germline V CDR1 and CDR2: KGHSH, LQKENI. V was clipped by 6 bases and J by 0 bases; unmatched bases: 7. CDR3 coding DNA: TGTGCCAGCTCCAACAGGGGCGATGCAACTAATGAAAAACTGTTTTTT. Translated: CASSNRGDATNEKLFF. Full variable domain (remainder filled in from reference TRBV18 and TRBJ1-4): NAGVMQNPRHLVRRRGQEARLRCSPMKGHSHVYWYRQLPEEGLKFMVYLQKENIIDESGMPKERFSAEFPKEGPSILRIQQVVRGDSAAYFCASSNRGDATNEKLFFGSGTQLSVL.

The chain uses TRBV19 and TRBJ1-5; 7 nucleotides align to TRBD1. The V gene's germline CDR1 is LNHDA and CDR2 SQIVND (reference sequence). CDR3 length: 14 amino acids. The junction had 3 bases not matched to a gene; V was cut back by 6 bases and J by 1 base. The CDR3 sequence: CASRQTGSNQPQHF. The DNA of the CDR3 is TGTGCCAGTAGGCAGACAGGGAGCAATCAGCCCCAGCATTTT.

The chain carries TRBV5-1 and TRBJ1-4, with a tentative D call TRBD1 (6 bases). Germline V gene sequence: CDR1 SGHRS, CDR2 YFSETQ. There are 18 residues in the CDR3. V gave up 0 bases and J gave up 0 bases, with 15 bases separating them. The CDR3 nucleotides read TGCGCCAGCAGCTTGGCCGGGGGGGCCGGGGCAACTAATGAAAAACTGTTTTTT. It specifies CASSLAGGAGATNEKLFF.

Many counts were recorded for this clone. The J gene is TRBJ1-3, the V gene TRBV19, with TRBD1 matching over 9 bases. The germline V gene encodes CDR1 LNHDA and CDR2 SQIVND (reference sequence). The CDR3 loop spans 19 amino acids. V trimming: 5 bases; J trimming: 4 bases; junction bases outside the gene matches: 18. The DNA for the CDR3 is TGTGCCAGTAGTCAACATACCACCCGAGGACAGGGGAGCGGAAACACCATATATTTT. Its protein is CASSQHTTRGQGSGNTIYF. The variable domain in full, with the rest retrieved from reference TRBV19 and TRBJ1-3, is DGGITQSPKYLFRKEGQNVTLSCEQNLNHDAMYWYRQDPGQGLRLIYYSQIVNDFQKGDIAEGYSVSREKKESFPLTVTSAQKNPTAFYLCASSQHTTRGQGSGNTIYFGEGSWLTVV.

The rearrangement uses TRBV5-1 and TRBJ2-1, with 7 bases that match TRBD1. The CDR3 totals 15 residues. Germline values: CDR1 SGHRS, CDR2 YFSETQ. V lost 5 bases to trimming and J lost 5 bases; unmatched junction nucleotides: 10. CDR3 in amino acids: CASRRNRDSHNEQFF. The CDR3 coding sequence is TGCGCCAGCAGGAGAAACCGGGACAGCCACAATGAGCAGTTCTTC.

The chain joins TRBV2 to TRBJ2-1, with D possibly matching TRBD1 (6 bases). The CDR3 is made up of 13 amino acids. V was shortened by 4 bases and J by 12 bases, with 16 bases between the two germline ends. Germline V gene sequence: CDR1 SNHLY, CDR2 FYNNEI. The CDR3 coding sequence is TGTGCCAGCAGTGGGACAGCCTCCCCAGGGCAGTTCTTC. Amino acid sequence: CASSGTASPGQFF.

The chain has TRBV10-3 and TRBJ1-1, with 11 bases identical to TRBD1. Germline-derived CDR1 and CDR2 are ENHRY and SYGVKD. With V trimmed by 4 bases and J by 2 bases, 6 bases remained unmatched. The CDR3 length is 16 residues. CDR3 sequence: CAISGGTGGGNTEAFF. DNA for the CDR3: TGTGCCATCAGTGGGGGGACAGGGGGAGGAAACACTGAAGCTTTCTTT.

This chain links TRBV28 with TRBJ2-3; 14 bases are a match to TRBD2. Trimming removed 10 bases from V and 7 bases from J; junction bases left unmatched: 7. Germline V gene sequence: CDR1 MDHEN, CDR2 SYDVKM. This CDR3 is built from 14 residues. Here the CDR3 reads CATLGLAGANTQYF. The CDR3 nucleotides read TGTGCCACCTTGGGACTAGCGGGAGCGAATACGCAGTATTTT.

This CDR3 is CASSPGSGLSNTGELFF. The CDR3 DNA reads TGTGCCAGCAGCCCGGGTTCAGGACTCTCGAACACCGGGGAGCTGTTTTTT. The chain couples TRBV5-4 to TRBJ2-2, with D maybe TRBD2 (5 bases). Germline CDR1 is SGHNT and CDR2 is YYREEE (reference sequence). The germline V and J ends were trimmed by 4 bases and 0 bases, with 16 bases remaining between them. The CDR3 consists of 17 residues.

V is TRBV10-2 and J is TRBJ1-2, with 8 positions matching TRBD1. This CDR3 contains 14 residues. Germline values: CDR1 WSHSY, CDR2 SAAADI. V dropped 3 bases and J dropped 5; count of bases not matched to a gene: 5. The CDR3 reads CASSDPTGEYGYTF. The CDR3 coding sequence is TGCGCCAGCAGTGACCCGACAGGGGAGTATGGCTACACCTTC.

The rearrangement links TRBV9 to TRBJ2-7; possibly TRBD1 for D (5 bases). V lost 0 bases, J lost 1 base, and 11 bases lay in between. This CDR3 comprises 15 residues. Germline V CDR1 and CDR2: SGDLS, YYNGEE. CDR3 amino acids: CASSVGATESYEQYF. Written as DNA, the CDR3 is TGTGCCAGCAGCGTAGGGGCGACAGAATCCTACGAGCAGTACTTC.

The rearrangement links TRBV28 to TRBJ1-5, with 7 bases that match TRBD1. CDR3 length: 14 residues. Trimming at V came to 7 bases and at J to 5 bases, leaving 8 bases not matched to a gene. The germline V gene encodes CDR1 MDHEN and CDR2 SYDVKM. CDR3 residues: CASTNTQGYQPQHF. CDR3 nucleotides: TGTGCCAGCACCAATACACAGGGGTATCAGCCCCAGCATTTT. Full variable domain (remainder filled in from reference TRBV28 and TRBJ1-5): DVKVTQSSRYLVKRTGEKVFLECVQDMDHENMFWYRQDPGLGLRLIYFSYDVKMKEKGDIPEGYSVSREKKERFSLILESASTNQTSMYLCASTNTQGYQPQHFGDGTRLSIL.

The CDR3, as DNA: TGTGCCAGCAGTTGGGGAGGGGGACTTCAAGAGACCCAGTACTTC. As protein: CASSWGGGLQETQYF. The rearrangement joins TRBV27 to TRBJ2-5; a weak D match, TRBD2 (7 bases). The CDR3 runs 15 residues. Germline loops: CDR1 MNHEY, CDR2 SMNVEV (reference sequence). V was clipped by 4 bases and J by 2 bases, with 14 bases between them.

This chain uses TRBV6-6 with TRBJ2-2, with D possibly being TRBD1 (6 bases). V lost 2 bases to trimming and J lost 5 bases, with 15 bases between them. The CDR3 loop spans 16 amino acids. Per the germline V gene, CDR1 is MNHNY and CDR2 is SVGAGI (reference sequence). CDR3 DNA sequence: TGTGCCAGCAGTTACGCGGTGACAGGTGGAACCGGGGAGCTGTTTTTT. Its protein is CASSYAVTGGTGELFF.

With respect to this clone: Other nucleotide sequences from this sample produce the same CDR3. The chain links TRBV6-5 to TRBJ2-7; 11 bases are shared with TRBD2. Germline CDR1 reads MNHEY; CDR2 reads SVGAGI. The CDR3 contains 15 residues. The V gene end was trimmed by 5 bases and the J gene end by 0 bases; junction bases not matched to a gene: 3. The CDR3 DNA is TGTGCCAGCAGTCTTACTAGCGGGAGCTCCTACGAGCAGTACTTC. Amino acids: CASSLTSGSSYEQYF.

The V gene is TRBV27, the J gene TRBJ2-1; the match to TRBD1 covers 10 bases. CDR1 and CDR2 from the germline V gene are MNHEY and SMNVEV (reference sequence). The CDR3 has 14 residues. Trimming removed 6 bases from V and 5 bases from J; junction bases left unmatched: 4. This CDR3 is CASRRQGANNEQFF. In nucleotides, the CDR3 is TGTGCCAGCAGGCGACAGGGGGCAAACAATGAGCAGTTCTTC.

V is TRBV9 and J is TRBJ2-1; 7 nucleotides line up with TRBD2. V gave up 0 bases and J gave up 3 bases; unmatched junction bases: 6. Germline V gives CDR1 SGDLS, CDR2 YYNGEE. The CDR3 extends over 16 amino acids. The CDR3 coding sequence is TGTGCCAGCAGCGTAGAGGCGGGAGTCATCTACAATGAGCAGTTCTTC. Translation gives CASSVEAGVIYNEQFF.

The chain has TRBV18 and TRBJ2-1, with TRBD2 as a possible D gene (6 bases). Between the trimmed V and J ends, which lost 3 bases and 4 bases, there was a span of 19 bases. Germline V lookup: CDR1 KGHSH, CDR2 LQKENI. There are 17 residues in the CDR3. The CDR3 DNA reads TGTGCCAGCTCACCCCTGGGTGGGACGGGAGCTTACAATGAGCAGTTCTTC. This gives the protein CASSPLGGTGAYNEQFF.

This clone has just one count. This CDR3 reads CASSLELAGDTDTQYF. The CDR3 DNA reads as TGTGCCAGCAGCTTGGAGTTAGCGGGGGACACAGATACGCAGTATTTT. The V call is TRBV5-4, the J call TRBJ2-3; 9 bases match TRBD2. V shed 0 bases and J 2 bases; nucleotides not matched to a gene: 4. CDR1 is SGHNT, CDR2 YYREEE, per germline (reference sequence). This CDR3 is 16 amino acids long.

The chain uses TRBV10-1 and TRBJ2-1; tentative D call: TRBD1 (6 bases). CDR3 size: 13 residues. CDR1 is WNHNN and CDR2 is SYGVQD in the germline V gene (reference sequence). Trimming removed 3 bases from V and 4 bases from J, with 7 bases in between. The CDR3 sequence is CASSDQGYNEQFF. The DNA for the CDR3 is TGCGCCAGCAGTGACCAGGGGTACAATGAGCAGTTCTTC.

This clone was detected a few times. This chain joins TRBV7-2 and TRBJ2-5; 9 bases match TRBD2. The V gene end was trimmed by 5 bases and the J gene end by 5 bases; junction bases not matched to a gene: 6. This CDR3 contains 14 residues. CDR1 is SGHTA, CDR2 FQGNSA, per germline. The DNA of the CDR3 is TGTGCCAGCAGCCTTAGCGGGAGATGGGAGACCCAGTACTTC. Its translation: CASSLSGRWETQYF.

This clone was counted only a few times. The gene calls are TRBV5-1 and TRBJ2-7, with D possibly being TRBD1 (6 bases). This CDR3 is built from 14 residues. Looked up from germline, CDR1 is SGHRS and CDR2 is YFSETQ. The V gene lost 3 bases and the J gene lost 2 bases, with 12 bases spanning the gap. For the CDR3, the DNA is TGCGCCAGCAGCTCGACAGGTGACCCCTACGAGCAGTACTTC. This encodes CASSSTGDPYEQYF.

Only a few counts were recorded for this clone. The chain has TRBV28 and TRBJ1-1, with TRBD1 identical over 8 bases. The CDR3 spans 13 residues. Germline V gene lookup returns CDR1 MDHEN and CDR2 SYDVKM. After removal of 5 bases from V and 6 bases from J, the junction contained 5 bases not matched to a gene. CDR3 amino acids: CASSTTGVAEAFF. For the CDR3, the DNA is TGTGCCAGCAGTACGACAGGGGTGGCTGAAGCTTTCTTT.

J is TRBJ1-4 and V is TRBV5-1; D not resolved. The CDR3 covers 15 residues. Germline V CDR1 and CDR2: SGHRS, YFSETQ. Between the trimmed V and J ends, which lost 0 bases and 6 bases, there was a span of 12 bases. The CDR3 protein is CASSLDGILDEKLFF. In DNA, the CDR3 is TGCGCCAGCAGCTTGGACGGGATCCTAGATGAAAAACTGTTTTTT.

This clone was recorded only once. CDR3 sequence reads: CASSLSGGMGSYEQYF. CDR3 coding DNA: TGTGCCAGCAGTTTATCGGGAGGGATGGGCTCCTACGAGCAGTACTTC. This chain links TRBV27 with TRBJ2-7; 7 bases line up with TRBD2. CDR1 is MNHEY, CDR2 SMNVEV, per germline (reference sequence). There are 16 residues in the CDR3. V shed 0 bases and J 0 bases; nucleotides not matched to a gene: 5.

CDR3 residues: CASSLSGGRAVGEQYF. In DNA form, the CDR3 reads TGTGCCAGCAGCTTGTCTGGCGGGAGGGCCGTGGGGGAGCAGTACTTC. The rearrangement uses TRBV5-4 and TRBJ2-7; 9 bases match TRBD2. The germline gives CDR1 SGHNT, CDR2 YYREEE (reference sequence). V shed 1 base, J shed 7 bases, and the junction held 12 bases outside the gene matches. CDR3 length: 16 amino acids.

This chain joins TRBV4-2 and TRBJ2-2, with 9 positions matching TRBD1. There are 16 residues in the CDR3. Trimming at V came to 5 bases and at J to 0 bases, leaving 4 bases not matched to a gene. Looked up from germline, CDR1 is LGHNA and CDR2 is YNFKEQ. CDR3 in DNA: TGTGCCAGCAGCTCACAGGGGGCTACGAACACCGGGGAGCTGTTTTTT. It codes for CASSSQGATNTGELFF.

This chain connects TRBV10-3 to TRBJ2-7, with 14 bases fitting TRBD2. The germline CDR1 and CDR2 sequences are ENHRY and SYGVKD. V was pared by 5 bases and J by 0 bases, with 3 bases of the junction left unmatched. The CDR3 spans 16 residues. Here the CDR3 DNA reads TGTGCCATCAGTACCGGGACTAGCGGGAGCTCCTACGAGCAGTACTTC. Translating it yields CAISTGTSGSSYEQYF.